This T cell receptor beta chain was captured in a study of beta chain features in type 1 diabetes. Study-wide findings and caveats: Patients' naive, central memory and regulatory TCRB repertoires appeared more alike than those of healthy donors.

Sequenced material consisted of expressed TCRB transcripts (all of the isolated RNA was reverse transcribed). Data came from immunoSEQ multiplex PCR; TCRdb stores just in-frame clones and leaves some out. In the table there are 38,000 or so clones, around 64% of which are singletons. Every participating donor gave one draw, a heparinised blood sample averaging around 100 mL. Comment on this clone: Antigen: not known.

The CDR3 has 15 residues. Trimming at V came to 5 bases and at J to 5 bases, leaving 9 bases not matched to a gene. Germline V gives CDR1 SGHAT, CDR2 FQNNGV. The chain links TRBV11-2 to TRBJ2-5, with 9 bases fitting TRBD1. The sample comprised Tregs from blood. This clonotype was sampled from a woman aged 25 to 45 in good health. The CDR3 spells CASSAGTGRWETQYF. The CDR3 DNA is TGTGCCAGCAGCGCCGGGACAGGGAGATGGGAGACCCAGTACTTC.